This section outlines one TCR beta chain sequence together with its context. The CDR3 contains 12 residues. Trimming at V came to 12 bases and at J to 5 bases, leaving 6 bases not matched to a gene. Per the germline V gene, CDR1 is KGHDR and CDR2 is SFDVKD. Sequencing was performed with immunoSEQ multiplex PCR; in TCRdb, only in-frame clones are kept and a portion is missing. This table holds 230,000 or so clones, roughly 90% found once. This specimen belongs to a study of blood T cell repertoires in COVID-19. Across the whole study: Spain, Italy and the United States supplied samples that represented acute and convalescent COVID-19.

Sequencing was done on a sample of PBMCs or T cells enriched from blood (not recorded which). This clonotype was sampled from a woman aged 40 to 50 with acute COVID-19. The V and J genes are TRBV24-1 and TRBJ2-3; 8 nucleotides align to TRBD1. Here the CDR3 DNA reads TGTGCCGCAAGTGACAGGGGAGATACGCAGTATTTT. Protein: CAASDRGDTQYF.